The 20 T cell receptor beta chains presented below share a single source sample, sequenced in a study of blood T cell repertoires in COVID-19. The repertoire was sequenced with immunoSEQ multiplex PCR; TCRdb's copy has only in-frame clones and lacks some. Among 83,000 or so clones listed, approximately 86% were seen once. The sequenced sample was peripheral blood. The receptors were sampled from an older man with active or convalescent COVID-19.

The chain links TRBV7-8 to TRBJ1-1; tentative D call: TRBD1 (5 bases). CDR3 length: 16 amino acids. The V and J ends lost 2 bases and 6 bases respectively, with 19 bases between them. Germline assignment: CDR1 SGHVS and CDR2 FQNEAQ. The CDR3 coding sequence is TGTGCCAGCAGCTTAACCTCTTCAGGGAATGTCGCTGAAGCTTTCTTT. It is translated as CASSLTSSGNVAEAFF.

CDR3 nucleotides: TGTGCCAGCAGTGTTTTCCAGACAGGGGGCACAGAGACCCAGTACTTC. As protein: CASSVFQTGGTETQYF. The rearrangement joins TRBV6-1 to TRBJ2-5, with 10 bases fitting TRBD1. V shed 4 bases and J 4 bases; nucleotides not matched to a gene: 9. The germline V gene has CDR1 MNHNS and CDR2 SASEGT. The CDR3 is made up of 16 amino acids.

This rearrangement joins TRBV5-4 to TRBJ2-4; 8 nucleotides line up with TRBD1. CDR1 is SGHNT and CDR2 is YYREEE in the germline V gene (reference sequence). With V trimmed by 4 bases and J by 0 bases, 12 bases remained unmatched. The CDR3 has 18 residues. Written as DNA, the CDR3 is TGTGCCAGCAGCGCCCGGACAGGGCGAGGGGTAGCCAAAAACATTCAGTACTTC. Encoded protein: CASSARTGRGVAKNIQYF.

This CDR3 reads CASSESISGLAGVGHGNEQFF. CDR3 sequence (DNA): TGCGCCAGCAGTGAGTCGATTTCCGGACTAGCGGGAGTTGGGCATGGCAATGAGCAGTTCTTC. This sequence joins TRBV10-1 and TRBJ2-1; 13 nucleotides align to TRBD2. The V segment lost 0 bases and the J segment 6 bases; nucleotides outside the gene matches: 17. CDR3 length: 21 amino acids. From germline, CDR1 is WNHNN and CDR2 SYGVQD (reference sequence).

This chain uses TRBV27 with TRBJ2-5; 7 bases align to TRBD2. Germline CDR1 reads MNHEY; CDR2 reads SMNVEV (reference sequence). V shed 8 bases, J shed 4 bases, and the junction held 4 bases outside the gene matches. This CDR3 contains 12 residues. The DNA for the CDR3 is TGTGCCAGCCCGGGGACTACAGAGACCCAGTACTTC. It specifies CASPGTTETQYF.

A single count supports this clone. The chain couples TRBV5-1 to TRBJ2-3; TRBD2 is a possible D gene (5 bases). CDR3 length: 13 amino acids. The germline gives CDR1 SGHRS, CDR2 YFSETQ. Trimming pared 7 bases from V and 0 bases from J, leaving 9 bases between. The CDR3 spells CASGGGSTDTQYF. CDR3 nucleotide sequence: TGCGCCAGCGGCGGCGGGAGCACAGATACGCAGTATTTT. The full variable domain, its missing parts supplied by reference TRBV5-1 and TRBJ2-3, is KAGVTQTPRYLIKTRGQQVTLSCSPISGHRSVSWYQQTPGQGLQFLFEYFSETQRNKGNFPGRFSGRQFSNSRSEMNVSTLELGDSALYLCASGGGSTDTQYFGPGTRLTVL.

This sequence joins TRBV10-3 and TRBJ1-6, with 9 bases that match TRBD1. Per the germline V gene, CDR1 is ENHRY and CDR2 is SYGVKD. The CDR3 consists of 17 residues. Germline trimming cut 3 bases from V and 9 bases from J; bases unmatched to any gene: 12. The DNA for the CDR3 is TGTGCCATCAGTGAAAACCCACCGGGACAGGGATCTTCACCCCTCCACTTT. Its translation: CAISENPPGQGSSPLHF.

The CDR3 region is CAISDSGMNTEAFF. CDR3 coding DNA: TGTGCCATCAGTGATTCCGGTATGAACACTGAAGCTTTCTTT. This rearrangement joins TRBV10-3 to TRBJ1-1; D is uncertain. Between the trimmed V and J ends, which lost 3 bases and 0 bases, there was a span of 8 bases. This CDR3 contains 14 residues. CDR1 ENHRY and CDR2 SYGVKD come from the germline V gene.

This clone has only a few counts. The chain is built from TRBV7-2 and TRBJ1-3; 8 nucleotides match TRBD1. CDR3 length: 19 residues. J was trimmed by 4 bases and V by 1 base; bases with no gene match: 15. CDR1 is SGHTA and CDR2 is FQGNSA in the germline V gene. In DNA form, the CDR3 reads TGTGCCAGCAGCTTAGGTTTTGGTTTGACAGGGGCTCCCGGAAACACCATATATTTT. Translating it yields CASSLGFGLTGAPGNTIYF. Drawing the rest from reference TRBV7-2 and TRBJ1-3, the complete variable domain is GAGVSQSPSNKVTEKGKDVELRCDPISGHTALYWYRQSLGQGLEFLIYFQGNSAPDKSGLPSDRFSAERTGGSVSTLTIQRTQQEDSAVYLCASSLGFGLTGAPGNTIYFGEGSWLTVV.

DNA for the CDR3: TGTGCCAGTAGGCTTGACTCATCCACCTACGAGCAGTACGTC. Translated, it gives CASRLDSSTYEQYV. The J gene is TRBJ2-7, the V gene TRBV19, with D hard to call. The CDR3 is 14 amino acids. Trimming took off 6 bases at V and 2 bases at J, with 14 bases between the two ends. Germline V gives CDR1 LNHDA, CDR2 SQIVND (reference sequence).

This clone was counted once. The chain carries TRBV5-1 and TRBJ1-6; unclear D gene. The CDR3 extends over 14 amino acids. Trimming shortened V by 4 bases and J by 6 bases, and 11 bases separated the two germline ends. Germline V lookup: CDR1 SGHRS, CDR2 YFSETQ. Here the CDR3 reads CASSQRHGNSPLHF. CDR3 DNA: TGCGCCAGCAGCCAGAGACATGGTAATTCACCCCTCCACTTT.

CDR3 coding DNA: TGTGCCAGCAGAGATGTTGAGGGGGGGACTGAAGCTTTCTTT. Translation gives CASRDVEGGTEAFF. The chain has TRBV2 and TRBJ1-1, with D possibly matching TRBD1 (6 bases). This CDR3 has 14 residues. Germline-derived CDR1 and CDR2 are SNHLY and FYNNEI. V lost 6 bases and J lost 5, with 16 bases in between.

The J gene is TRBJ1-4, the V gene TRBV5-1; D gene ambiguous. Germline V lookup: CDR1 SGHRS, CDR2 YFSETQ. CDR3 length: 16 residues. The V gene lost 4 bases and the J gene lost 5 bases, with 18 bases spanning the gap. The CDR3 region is CASSGETDTNNEKLFF. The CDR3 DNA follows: TGCGCCAGCAGCGGTGAGACCGACACAAACAATGAAAAACTGTTTTTT. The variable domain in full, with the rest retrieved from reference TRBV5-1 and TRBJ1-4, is KAGVTQTPRYLIKTRGQQVTLSCSPISGHRSVSWYQQTPGQGLQFLFEYFSETQRNKGNFPGRFSGRQFSNSRSEMNVSTLELGDSALYLCASSGETDTNNEKLFFGSGTQLSVL.

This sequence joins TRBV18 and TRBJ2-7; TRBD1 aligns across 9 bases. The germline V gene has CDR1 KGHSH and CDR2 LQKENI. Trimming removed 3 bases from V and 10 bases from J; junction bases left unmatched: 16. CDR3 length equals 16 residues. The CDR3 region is CASSPVPGQGHNFQYV. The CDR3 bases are TGTGCCAGCTCACCGGTCCCGGGACAGGGCCACAATTTTCAGTACGTC.

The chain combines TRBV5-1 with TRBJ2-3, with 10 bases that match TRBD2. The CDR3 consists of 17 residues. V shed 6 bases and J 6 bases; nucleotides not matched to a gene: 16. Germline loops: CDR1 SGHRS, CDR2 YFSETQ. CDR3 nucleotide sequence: TGCGCCAGCATGAAACTAGCGGGAAGTGGGGTTGGGGATACGCAGTATTTT. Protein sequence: CASMKLAGSGVGDTQYF.

The CDR3 region is CASSSGAGAEAFF. The DNA for the CDR3 is TGTGCCAGCAGCTCAGGGGCAGGGGCTGAAGCTTTCTTT. The V gene is TRBV6-5, the J gene TRBJ1-1, with a weak D call TRBD1 (6 bases). The V end was cut by 6 bases, the J end by 6 bases, with 14 bases between. The CDR3 spans 13 residues. Germline CDR1 and CDR2: MNHEY and SVGAGI.

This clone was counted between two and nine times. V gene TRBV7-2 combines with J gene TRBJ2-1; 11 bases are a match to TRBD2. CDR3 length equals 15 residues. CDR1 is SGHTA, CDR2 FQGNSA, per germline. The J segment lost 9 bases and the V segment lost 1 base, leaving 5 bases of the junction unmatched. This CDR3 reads CASSLDSGRDGEQFF. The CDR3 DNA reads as TGTGCCAGCAGCTTAGATAGCGGGAGGGACGGTGAGCAGTTCTTC.

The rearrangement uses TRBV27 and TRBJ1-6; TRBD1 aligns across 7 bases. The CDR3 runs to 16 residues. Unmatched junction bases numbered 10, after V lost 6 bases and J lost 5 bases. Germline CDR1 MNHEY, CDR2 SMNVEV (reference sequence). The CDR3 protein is CASSLHRGSDNSPLHF. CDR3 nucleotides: TGTGCCAGCAGCTTACACAGGGGCTCGGATAATTCACCCCTCCACTTT.

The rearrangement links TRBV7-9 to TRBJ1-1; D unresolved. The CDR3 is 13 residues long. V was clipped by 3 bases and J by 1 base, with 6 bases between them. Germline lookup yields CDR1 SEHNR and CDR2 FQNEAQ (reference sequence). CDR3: CASSFYRNTEAFF. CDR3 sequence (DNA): TGTGCCAGCAGCTTCTACAGGAACACTGAAGCTTTCTTT.

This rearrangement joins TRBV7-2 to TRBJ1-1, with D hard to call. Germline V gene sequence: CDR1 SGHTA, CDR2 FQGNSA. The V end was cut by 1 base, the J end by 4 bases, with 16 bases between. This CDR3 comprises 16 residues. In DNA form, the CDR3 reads TGTGCCAGCAGCTTAGGTTTAGGAGGGTTGGGCACTGAAGCTTTCTTT. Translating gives CASSLGLGGLGTEAFF.